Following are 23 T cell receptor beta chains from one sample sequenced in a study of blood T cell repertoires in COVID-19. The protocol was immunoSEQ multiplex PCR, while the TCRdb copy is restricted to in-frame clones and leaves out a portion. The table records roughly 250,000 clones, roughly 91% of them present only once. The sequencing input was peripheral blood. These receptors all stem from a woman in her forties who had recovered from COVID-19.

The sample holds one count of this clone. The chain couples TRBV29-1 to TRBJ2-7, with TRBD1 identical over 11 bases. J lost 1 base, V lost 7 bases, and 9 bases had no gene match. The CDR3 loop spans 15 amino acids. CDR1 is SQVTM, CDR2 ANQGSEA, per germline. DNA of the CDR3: TGCAGCGCCCGACCCGGGACAGGGGGGTCCTACGAGCAGTACTTC. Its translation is CSARPGTGGSYEQYF.

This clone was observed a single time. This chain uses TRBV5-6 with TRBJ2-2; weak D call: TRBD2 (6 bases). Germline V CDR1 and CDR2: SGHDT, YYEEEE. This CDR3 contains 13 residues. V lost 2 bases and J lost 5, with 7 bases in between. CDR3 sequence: CASSFAGTGELFF. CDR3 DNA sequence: TGTGCCAGCAGCTTTGCGGGGACCGGGGAGCTGTTTTTT. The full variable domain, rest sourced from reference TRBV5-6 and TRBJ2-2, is DAGVTQSPTHLIKTRGQQVTLRCSPKSGHDTVSWYQQALGQGPQFIFQYYEEEERQRGNFPDRFSGHQFPNYSSELNVNALLLGDSALYLCASSFAGTGELFFGEGSRLTVL.

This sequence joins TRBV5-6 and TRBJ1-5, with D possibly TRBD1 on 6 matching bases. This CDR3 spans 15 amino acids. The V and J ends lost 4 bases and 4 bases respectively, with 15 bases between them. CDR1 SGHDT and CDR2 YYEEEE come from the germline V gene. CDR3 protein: CASSAYRVGNQPQHF. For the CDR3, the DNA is TGTGCCAGCAGCGCGTACAGGGTGGGAAATCAGCCCCAGCATTTT.

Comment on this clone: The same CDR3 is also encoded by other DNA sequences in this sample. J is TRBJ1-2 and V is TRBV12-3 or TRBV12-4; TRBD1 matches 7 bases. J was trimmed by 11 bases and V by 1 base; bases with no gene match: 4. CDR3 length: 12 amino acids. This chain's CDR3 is CASSLGQGGYTF. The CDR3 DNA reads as TGTGCCAGCAGTTTAGGCCAGGGGGGTTACACCTTC.

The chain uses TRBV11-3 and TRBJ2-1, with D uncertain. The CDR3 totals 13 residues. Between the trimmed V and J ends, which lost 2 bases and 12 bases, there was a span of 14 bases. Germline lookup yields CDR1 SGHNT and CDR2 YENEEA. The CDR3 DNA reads TGTGCCAGCAGCTTAACGACTCCTGGCGGGCAGTTCTTC. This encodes CASSLTTPGGQFF.

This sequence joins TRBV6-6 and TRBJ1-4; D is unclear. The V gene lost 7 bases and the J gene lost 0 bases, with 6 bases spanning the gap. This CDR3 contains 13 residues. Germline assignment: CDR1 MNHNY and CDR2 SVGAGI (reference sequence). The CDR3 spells CASTRATNEKLFF. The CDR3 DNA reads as TGTGCCAGCACCCGCGCAACTAATGAAAAACTGTTTTTT.

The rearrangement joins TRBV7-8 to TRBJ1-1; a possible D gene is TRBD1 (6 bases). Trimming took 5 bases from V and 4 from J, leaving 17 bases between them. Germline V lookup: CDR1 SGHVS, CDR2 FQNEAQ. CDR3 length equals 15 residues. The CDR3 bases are TGTGCCAGCAGCCCACGGGACACCCGGGGCACTGAAGCTTTCTTT. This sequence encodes CASSPRDTRGTEAFF.

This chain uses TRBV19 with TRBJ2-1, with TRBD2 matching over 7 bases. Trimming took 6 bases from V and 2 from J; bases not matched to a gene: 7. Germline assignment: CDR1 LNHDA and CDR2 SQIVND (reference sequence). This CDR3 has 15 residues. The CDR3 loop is CASRPHSGPYNEQFF. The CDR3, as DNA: TGTGCCAGTAGACCCCATAGCGGGCCCTACAATGAGCAGTTCTTC.

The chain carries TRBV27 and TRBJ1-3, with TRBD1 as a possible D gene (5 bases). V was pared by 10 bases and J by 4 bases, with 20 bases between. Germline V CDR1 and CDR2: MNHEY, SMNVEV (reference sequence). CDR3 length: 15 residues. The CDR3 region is CATRSPARGGNTIYF. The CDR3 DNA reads TGTGCCACCCGGTCACCCGCCCGGGGGGGAAACACCATATATTTT.

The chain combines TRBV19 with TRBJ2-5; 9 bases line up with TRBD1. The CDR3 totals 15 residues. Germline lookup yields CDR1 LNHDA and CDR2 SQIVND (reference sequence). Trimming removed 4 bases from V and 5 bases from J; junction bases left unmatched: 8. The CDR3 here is CASSTGTGPGETQYF. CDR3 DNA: TGTGCCAGTAGTACGGGGACAGGGCCGGGGGAGACCCAGTACTTC.

CDR3 nucleotide sequence: TGTGCCAGCAGCTTCGGGACTACCCACACCGGGGAGCTGTTTTTT. This gives the protein CASSFGTTHTGELFF. V and J are TRBV5-8 and TRBJ2-2, with 7 bases matching TRBD2. Germline V gene data show CDR1 as SGHTS and CDR2 as YDEGEE. The CDR3 runs 15 residues. The trim removed 2 bases at V and 3 bases at J, leaving 4 bases unmatched.

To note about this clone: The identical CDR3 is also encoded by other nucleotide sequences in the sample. This CDR3 is CASSLVGGGTEAFF. Here the CDR3 DNA reads TGTGCCAGCAGCTTGGTGGGAGGGGGCACTGAAGCTTTCTTT. The chain employs TRBV5-6 and TRBJ1-1; D may be TRBD1 (6 bases). Between the trimmed V and J ends, which lost 0 bases and 4 bases, there was a span of 10 bases. CDR1 is SGHDT and CDR2 is YYEEEE in the germline V gene. The length of the CDR3 is 14 residues. The variable domain in full, with the rest retrieved from reference TRBV5-6 and TRBJ1-1, is DAGVTQSPTHLIKTRGQQVTLRCSPKSGHDTVSWYQQALGQGPQFIFQYYEEEERQRGNFPDRFSGHQFPNYSSELNVNALLLGDSALYLCASSLVGGGTEAFFGQGTRLTVV.

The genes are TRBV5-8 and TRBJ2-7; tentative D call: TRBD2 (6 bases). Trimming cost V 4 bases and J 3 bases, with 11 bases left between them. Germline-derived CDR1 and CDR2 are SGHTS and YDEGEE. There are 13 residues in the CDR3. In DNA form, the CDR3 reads TGTGCCAGCAGCCCCGGGAGATACTACGAGCAGTACGTC. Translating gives CASSPGRYYEQYV.

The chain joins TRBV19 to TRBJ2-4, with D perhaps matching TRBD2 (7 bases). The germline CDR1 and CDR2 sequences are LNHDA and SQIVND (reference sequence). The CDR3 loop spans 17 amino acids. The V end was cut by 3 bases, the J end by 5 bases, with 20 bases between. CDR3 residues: CASSIGGGPRHQNIQYF. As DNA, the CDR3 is TGTGCCAGTAGTATTGGGGGGGGGCCCCGCCACCAAAACATTCAGTACTTC.

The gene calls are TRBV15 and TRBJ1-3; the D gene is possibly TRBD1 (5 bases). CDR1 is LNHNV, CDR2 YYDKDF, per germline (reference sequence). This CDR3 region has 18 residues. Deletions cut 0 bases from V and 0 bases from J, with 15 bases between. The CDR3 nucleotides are TGTGCCACCAGCAGAGATTATCCCCCGACAGACTCTGGAAACACCATATATTTT. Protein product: CATSRDYPPTDSGNTIYF. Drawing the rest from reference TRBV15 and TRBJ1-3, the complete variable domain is DAMVIQNPRYQVTQFGKPVTLSCSQTLNHNVMYWYQQKSSQAPKLLFHYYDKDFNNEADTPDNFQSRRPNTSFCFLDIRSPGLGDTAMYLCATSRDYPPTDSGNTIYFGEGSWLTVV.

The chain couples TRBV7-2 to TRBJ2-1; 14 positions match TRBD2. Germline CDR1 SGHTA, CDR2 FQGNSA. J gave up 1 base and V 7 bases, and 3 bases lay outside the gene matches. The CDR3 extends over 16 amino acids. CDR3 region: CASTRTSGRSYNEQFF. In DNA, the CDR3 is TGTGCCAGCACCCGGACTAGCGGGAGGTCCTACAATGAGCAGTTCTTC.

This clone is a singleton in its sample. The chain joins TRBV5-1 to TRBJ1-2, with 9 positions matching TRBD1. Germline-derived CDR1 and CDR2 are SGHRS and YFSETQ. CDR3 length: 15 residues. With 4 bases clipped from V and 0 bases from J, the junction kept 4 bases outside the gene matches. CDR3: CASSPGTGTNYGYTF. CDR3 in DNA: TGCGCCAGCAGCCCAGGGACAGGGACTAACTATGGCTACACCTTC.

In DNA form, the CDR3 reads TGTGCCAGCAGTTACGTGGGCAGGTTGAACACTGAAGCTTTCTTT. Amino acid sequence: CASSYVGRLNTEAFF. This chain links TRBV6-2 or TRBV6-3 with TRBJ1-1; D unclear. The CDR3 length is 15 residues. Germline loops: CDR1 MNHEY, CDR2 SVGEGT. V shed 2 bases and J shed 0 bases, with 10 bases lying between them.

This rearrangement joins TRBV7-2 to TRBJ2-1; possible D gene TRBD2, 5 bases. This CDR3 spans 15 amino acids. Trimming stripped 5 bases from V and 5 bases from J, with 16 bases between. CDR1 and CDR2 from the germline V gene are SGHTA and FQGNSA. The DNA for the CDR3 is TGTGCCAGCAGCCCGAAGCGGACTGTAAACAATGAGCAGTTCTTC. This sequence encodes CASSPKRTVNNEQFF.

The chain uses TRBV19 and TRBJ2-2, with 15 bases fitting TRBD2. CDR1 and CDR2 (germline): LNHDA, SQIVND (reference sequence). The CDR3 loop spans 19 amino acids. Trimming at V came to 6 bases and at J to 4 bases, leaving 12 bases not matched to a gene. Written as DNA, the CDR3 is TGTGCCAGTAGCGACCCTGGACTAGCGGGAGGGCGGGGCACCGGGGAGCTGTTTTTT. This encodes CASSDPGLAGGRGTGELFF.

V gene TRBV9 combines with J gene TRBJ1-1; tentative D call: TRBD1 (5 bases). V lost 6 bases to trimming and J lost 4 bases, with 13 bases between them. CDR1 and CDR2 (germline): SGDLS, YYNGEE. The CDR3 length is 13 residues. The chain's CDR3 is CASNPTGGTEAFF. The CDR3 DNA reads TGTGCCAGCAACCCTACCGGGGGCACTGAAGCTTTCTTT.

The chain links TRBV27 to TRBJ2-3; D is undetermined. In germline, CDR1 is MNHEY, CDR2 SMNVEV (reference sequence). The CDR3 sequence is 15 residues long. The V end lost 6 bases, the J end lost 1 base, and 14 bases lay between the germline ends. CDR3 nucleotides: TGTGCCAGCAGAACCCTAGGCATCGGCACAGATACGCAGTATTTT. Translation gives CASRTLGIGTDTQYF.

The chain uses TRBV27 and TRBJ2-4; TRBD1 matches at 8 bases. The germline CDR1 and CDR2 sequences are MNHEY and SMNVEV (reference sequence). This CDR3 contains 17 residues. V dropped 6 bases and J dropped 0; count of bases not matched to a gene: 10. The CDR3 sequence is CASSARQGALAKNIQYF. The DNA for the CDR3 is TGTGCCAGCAGCGCCCGCCAGGGGGCACTAGCCAAAAACATTCAGTACTTC.